The TCR beta chain under discussion was sequenced for a study of identical twins. As for this clonotype: The antigen remains unidentified.

General study findings and limits: Clonotypes of the beta chain that were abundant in cord blood carried fewer insertions (memory repertoires showed none). Partial confounding of zero-insertion analyses by invariant MAIT and iNKT cells was possible.

Germline CDR1 is PRHDT and CDR2 is FYEKMQ (reference sequence). The CDR3 length is 13 residues. Trimming cost V 1 base and J 2 bases, with 5 bases left between them. Template switching created a universal primer site, and the cDNA included unique molecular identifiers. MiXCR was run by TCRdb on the 5' RACE reads, yielding one entry per CDR3 protein. The sample yields 200,000 to 300,000 distinct CDR3 sequences, 6% to 8% seen once. In addition, the sample was reused for a study of yellow fever vaccine responses in identical twins. That source notes: Twins' vaccine T cell responses were reported to seem partly convergent and partly personalized.

The receptor's source is a woman between 18 and 30 years old in good health. The rearrangement joins TRBV13 to TRBJ2-5; D is unclear. The source material was CD8+ T cells sorted from blood. The CDR3 coding sequence is TGTGCCAGCAGCTTAGAGGGTCAAGAGACCCAGTACTTC. Translated: CASSLEGQETQYF.